What follows are 18 T cell receptor beta chains derived from one specimen sequenced in a study of blood T cells in healthy people across ages. The second PCR ran roughly 7 to 12 cycles with a sample-barcoded 5' primer and J-beta primers. MiXCR, run by TCRdb on the 5' RACE reads, gives a single entry per CDR3 protein. The sample has almost 1 million distinct CDR3 sequences; 51% are singletons. The sample comprised blood. The receptors here all came from a woman aged 55-69 years in good health.

The V and J genes are TRBV6-4 and TRBJ1-5, with D hard to call. V was trimmed by 7 bases and J by 2 bases, leaving 21 bases between them. CDR1 MRHNA and CDR2 SNTAGT come from the germline V gene. The CDR3 consists of 17 residues. Here the CDR3 DNA reads TGTGCCAGCACCTACGAGGTACCCACCCCTGGCAATCAGCCCCAGCATTTT. Its translation: CASTYEVPTPGNQPQHF.

V gene TRBV20-1 combines with J gene TRBJ2-5; tentatively, D is TRBD1 or TRBD2 (6 bases each). V gave up 6 bases and J gave up 1 base, with 24 bases separating them. CDR1 is DFQATT and CDR2 is SNEGSKA in the germline V gene (reference sequence). The length of the CDR3 is 17 residues. CDR3 residues: CSAGKGGGSAIQETQYF. CDR3 DNA sequence: TGCAGTGCCGGCAAGGGGGGCGGGTCAGCCATCCAAGAGACCCAGTACTTC.

The chain is built from TRBV6-5 and TRBJ1-6; 10 nucleotides align to TRBD1. Losses at the gene ends were 8 bases for V and 10 bases for J; bases not matched to a gene: 5. This CDR3 is built from 13 residues. Germline V lookup: CDR1 MNHEY, CDR2 SVGAGI. The CDR3 sequence is CASGSTGGSPLHF. CDR3 nucleotides: TGTGCCAGCGGATCGACAGGGGGCTCACCCCTCCACTTT.

In this sample, this clonotype turned up once. The genes are TRBV2 and TRBJ1-6; D gene unclear. V lost 6 bases to trimming and J lost 7 bases, with 13 bases between them. The CDR3 totals 14 residues. Germline loops: CDR1 SNHLY, CDR2 FYNNEI. The CDR3 here is CASSADFSNSPLHF. CDR3 sequence (DNA): TGTGCCAGCAGCGCGGACTTCTCCAATTCACCCCTCCACTTT.

Concerning this clonotype: One junction end does not reproduce the germline sequence, and a read error may be involved. This chain uses TRBV12-3 or TRBV12-4 with TRBJ2-3; 7 nucleotides match TRBD2. The CDR3 spans 15 residues. DNA for the CDR3: TGTGCCAGCAGCCCAGGGCTAGCGGACACAGGTACGCAGTATTTT. As protein: CASSPGLADTGTQYF.

For this clonotype: Germline and junction disagree at one end, which may indicate a read error. The chain carries TRBV5-1 and TRBJ2-1; tentative D call: TRBD1 (5 bases). The CDR3 length is 13 residues. Germline V gene lookup returns CDR1 SGHRS and CDR2 YFSETQ. CDR3 nucleotides: TGCGCCAGCAGCTACTCGACAGACAATAAGCAGTTCTTC. Residues: CASSYSTDNKQFF. The full variable domain, with the rest looked up from reference TRBV5-1 and TRBJ2-1, is KAGVTQTPRYLIKTRGQQVTLSCSPISGHRSVSWYQQTPGQGLQFLFEYFSETQRNKGNFPGRFSGRQFSNSRSEMNVSTLELGDSALYLCASSYSTDNKQFFGPGTRLTVL.

The rearrangement links TRBV5-1 to TRBJ2-5, with TRBD2 matching 14 bases. The DNA end favors TRBJ2-7, so the J call may be wrong. Germline lookup yields CDR1 SGHRS and CDR2 YFSETQ. This CDR3 spans 16 amino acids. The CDR3 DNA sequence: TGCGCCAGCAGCACGGGACTAGCGGGAGAAATGGACGAGCAGTACTTC. Amino acid sequence: CASSTGLAGEMDEQYF.

The V and J genes are TRBV6-2 or TRBV6-3 and TRBJ1-2; 7 nucleotides match TRBD1. The V gene's germline CDR1 is MNHEY and CDR2 SVGEGT. The CDR3 length is 15 residues. The V and J ends lost 0 bases and 7 bases, in that order; junction bases with no gene match: 8. The DNA for the CDR3 is TGTGCCAGCAGTTACTCGGGACAGACTACCTCTGGCTACACCTTC. This translates into CASSYSGQTTSGYTF.

This rearrangement joins TRBV6-6 to TRBJ2-2, with D possibly TRBD2 on 6 matching bases. Between the trimmed V and J ends, which lost 0 bases and 2 bases, there was a span of 10 bases. This CDR3 is built from 16 residues. Germline V gives CDR1 MNHNY, CDR2 SVGAGI (reference sequence). The CDR3 DNA is TGTGCCAGCAGTTACTCTAGCGGAATCAACACCGGGGAGCTGTTTTTT. Its protein product is CASSYSSGINTGELFF.

Many counts were recorded for this clonotype. This chain joins TRBV7-9 and TRBJ2-5; D gene uncertain. The V gene's germline CDR1 is SEHNR and CDR2 FQNEAQ (reference sequence). The CDR3 contains 13 residues. Trimming took off 6 bases at V and 4 bases at J, with 12 bases between the two ends. The CDR3 bases are TGTGCCAGCAGTAGGGCCGGCGGAGAGACCCAGTACTTC. It yields the protein CASSRAGGETQYF.

V gene TRBV20-1 combines with J gene TRBJ2-1; 9 bases agree with TRBD1. In germline, CDR1 is DFQATT, CDR2 SNEGSKA (reference sequence). CDR3 length: 14 residues. V lost 0 bases and J lost 6; bases outside the gene matches: 3. DNA of the CDR3: TGCAGTGCTAGAGACCGGGACAGGGTCAATGAGCAGTTCTTC. Its translation is CSARDRDRVNEQFF.

This rearrangement joins TRBV7-6 to TRBJ2-5; 12 bases line up with TRBD2. CDR1 SGHVS and CDR2 FNYEAQ come from the germline V gene. The trim removed 5 bases at V and 2 bases at J, leaving 9 bases unmatched. CDR3 size: 17 residues. CDR3 in DNA: TGTGCCAGCAGCCCTCGACTAGCGGGGGAACTACAAGAGACCCAGTACTTC. It translates to CASSPRLAGELQETQYF.

This clonotype was recorded at least ten times. The chain joins TRBV29-1 to TRBJ2-3; D not certain. The CDR3 is 12 amino acids. Germline loops: CDR1 SQVTM, CDR2 ANQGSEA. The V gene lost 4 bases and the J gene lost 0 bases, with 5 bases spanning the gap. CDR3 region: CSVVQSTDTQYF. The CDR3 nucleotides read TGCAGCGTTGTGCAGAGCACAGATACGCAGTATTTT.

The chain recombines TRBV5-1 with TRBJ1-2; D is uncertain. V shed 0 bases and J shed 6 bases, with 12 bases lying between them. Germline values: CDR1 SGHRS, CDR2 YFSETQ. The CDR3 has 14 amino acids. In DNA form, the CDR3 reads TGCGCCAGCAGCTTGGAGGGAGATCGGCATGGCTACACCTTC. As protein: CASSLEGDRHGYTF.

The chain carries TRBV20-1 and TRBJ2-5; D perhaps matches TRBD1 (6 bases). The CDR3 spans 12 residues. The ends were cut back, 6 bases at V and 5 bases at J, with 13 bases in the middle. Germline CDR1 reads DFQATT; CDR2 reads SNEGSKA (reference sequence). The CDR3: CSAPTGWETQYF. The CDR3 DNA is TGCAGTGCCCCGACAGGCTGGGAGACCCAGTACTTC.

This chain connects TRBV4-1 to TRBJ2-2, with D unresolved. V dropped 2 bases and J dropped 4 bases, with 11 bases sitting between them. The CDR3 totals 15 residues. CDR1 and CDR2 (germline): MGHRA, YSYEKL. CDR3 in amino acids: CASSQTGLATGELFF. The CDR3 nucleotides read TGCGCCAGCAGCCAAACCGGGCTTGCCACCGGGGAGCTGTTTTTT.

The rearrangement joins TRBV5-6 to TRBJ2-7, with a possible D match to TRBD1 (6 bases). Trimming cost V 2 bases and J 3 bases, with 18 bases left between them. CDR1 SGHDT and CDR2 YYEEEE come from the germline V gene. This CDR3 comprises 16 residues. The CDR3 reads CASSLAAEGGDYEQYF. The CDR3 coding sequence is TGTGCCAGCAGCTTAGCAGCCGAAGGGGGAGACTACGAGCAGTACTTC.

This chain joins TRBV9 and TRBJ2-1; 13 nucleotides align to TRBD2. The CDR3 length is 19 residues. Unmatched junction bases numbered 12, after V lost 0 bases and J lost 6 bases. Looked up from germline, CDR1 is SGDLS and CDR2 is YYNGEE. The CDR3 here is CASSVVLTVWTSGSNEQFF. CDR3 DNA: TGTGCCAGCAGCGTAGTCCTCACGGTTTGGACTAGCGGGAGCAATGAGCAGTTCTTC.